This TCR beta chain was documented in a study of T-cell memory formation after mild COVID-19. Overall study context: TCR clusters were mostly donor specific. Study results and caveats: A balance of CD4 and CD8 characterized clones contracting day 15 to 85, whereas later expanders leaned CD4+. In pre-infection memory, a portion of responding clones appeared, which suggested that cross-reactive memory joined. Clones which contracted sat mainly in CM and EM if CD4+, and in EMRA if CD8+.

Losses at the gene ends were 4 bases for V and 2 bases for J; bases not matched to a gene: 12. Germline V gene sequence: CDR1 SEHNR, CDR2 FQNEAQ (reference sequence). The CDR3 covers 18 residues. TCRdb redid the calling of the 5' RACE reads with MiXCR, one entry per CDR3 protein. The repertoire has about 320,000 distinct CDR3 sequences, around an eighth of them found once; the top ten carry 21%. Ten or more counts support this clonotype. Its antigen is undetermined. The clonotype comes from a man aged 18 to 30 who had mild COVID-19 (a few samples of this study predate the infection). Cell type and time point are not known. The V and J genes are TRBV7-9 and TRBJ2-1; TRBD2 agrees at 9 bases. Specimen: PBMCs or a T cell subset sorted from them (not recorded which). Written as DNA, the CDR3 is TGTGCCAGCAGCTCCCCTGCGGTAGCGGGGGAAACCTACAATGAGCAGTTCTTC. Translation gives CASSSPAVAGETYNEQFF.